This TCR beta chain was identified during a study of T cell responses to AZD1222 COVID-19 vaccine (dated by TCRdb to the early 2020s). The study in broad terms: TCR sequencing covered approximately 230 trial participants: 200 to 220 given two doses of AZD1222 and 26 given two doses of MenACWY control vaccine. Trial participants were enrolled by age into 18-55, 56-69 and 70-plus year subgroups, with roughly 150, 30 and 60 TCR-sequenced participants respectively.

The CDR3 regions of human TCRbeta chains were subjected to immunosequencing. Per the authors' processing: TCRs in the repertoires were matched against a reference library of SARS-CoV-2-specific TCRs that had been generated with the MIRA antigen-specificity platform. Breadth was defined as the fraction of unique TCRs that were SARS-CoV-2-associated, and depth was defined as the fraction of total T cells that were SARS-CoV-2-associated. Using the MIRA data, every spike-specific TCR was mapped to the spike region that the TCR reacted to and assigned to either a CD4 or a CD8 class. Log10-transformed breadth and depth values were compared by one-way ANOVA with Sidak's multiple comparisons tests. TCRdb took this table from immuneACCESS and kept in-frame rearrangements with V and J called. Such tables lack part of the clones; where checked against another copy, unresolved V genes explain under half of the gap, and the rest is unexplained. That table supplies the V and J calls and clone size; D and trimming were determined from the DNA. This sample gives 65,000 to 70,000 clones in total; roughly 85% of them show up just once. The ten largest clonotypes hold around a quarter of the sample.

General conclusions and limits of the study: After two AZD1222 doses, both the breadth and the depth of spike-specific TCRs were significantly higher than at day 0 and than in MenACWY recipients. Conclusions about previously exposed vaccinees are limited because only 6 or 7 AZD1222 recipients were SARS-CoV-2 seropositive at baseline. The whole spike protein was spanned by vaccine-associated CD4 TCRs, and dominant responses were seen in regions 160-218 and 743-854. Because no day 14 peak-response samples were available, the repertoires could be characterized only after the peak T cell response. Reportedly, close to half of the unique spike-specific TCRs recognized epitopes lying outside the regions that are mutated in the B.1.351 and B.1.1.7 variants. The 56-69-year group was small, and its depth increase did not reach significance, likely because of low power. Most participants were white British and females outnumbered males, and the authors suggested that clonal diversity may have been underestimated.

Only one count was recorded for this clone. Its antigen is unknown. The record has no base qualities; no much larger clone is one base away. The germline V gene (reference sequence) supplies CDR1 LNHDA and CDR2 SQIVND. Deletion took 3 bases off V and 0 bases off J, with a span of 14 bases between the germline ends. The CDR3 measures 16 amino acids from cysteine to phenylalanine. The sequence is cut down to CDR3 DNA, 48 bases in frame from base 1. This specimen's time point label, per the study, means: about 28 days (+/-7) after the second vaccine dose. AZD1222 recipients with second doses at about 4 weeks or about 12 weeks were pooled, because spike-specific TCR depth and breadth did not differ between schedules. Vaccinee samples came from UK trials COV001 and COV002, including a single-blind randomized controlled phase 2/3 trial of AZD1222 (ChAdOx1 nCoV-19) in healthy adults. For TCRbeta chain sequencing, PBMC samples from trial participants were taken at day 0 and at day 28 after the second dose.

The rearranged chain carries TRBV19 and TRBJ1-1, with the D gene too uncertain to name. Sequenced material: peripheral blood, taken 28 days after the second AZD1222 dose. This TCR derives from an adult who received the AZD1222 COVID-19 vaccine. The DNA sequence is given as TGTGCCAGTAGTATGATAGGGTCGGCGCTGAACACTGAAGCTTTCTTT. It encodes CASSMIGSALNTEAFF.